The rows below give T cell receptor beta chains drawn from one sample of a study of cytomegalovirus exposure and HLA in healthy donors. Data came from immunoSEQ multiplex PCR; TCRdb stores just in-frame clones and leaves some out. The table shows over 70,000 clones, with roughly 76% occurring only once. What was sequenced was PBMCs. Receptor source: a male donor in good health and CMV-seronegative. The CDR3 runs from the conserved cysteine through the conserved F or W. D genes are given only for firm matches. Clone size is given for some rows only: seen once, a few or many times, or a class if the clone is expanded.

clone size: -; J gene: TRBJ1-4; D gene: -; V gene: TRBV15; CDR3 DNA: TGTGCCACCAGCAGAGATAAAAAGCTCACCAATGAAAAACTGTTTTTT; CDR3 protein: CATSRDKKLTNEKLFF
clone size: -; J gene: TRBJ2-5; D gene: -; V gene: TRBV10-3; CDR3 DNA: TGTGCCATCGGCGCGTCAGGAGGGGAGACCCAGTACTTC; CDR3 protein: CAIGASGGETQYF
clone size: -; J gene: TRBJ2-7; D gene: TRBD1; V gene: TRBV9; CDR3 DNA: TGTGCCAGCAGCCCCCCGGACAGGGCCCCCTACGAGCAGTACTTC; CDR3 protein: CASSPPDRAPYEQYF
clone size: -; J gene: TRBJ1-1; D gene: -; V gene: TRBV19; CDR3 DNA: TGTGCCAGTAGTATCCGCAGGGGTGAAGCTTTCTTT; CDR3 protein: CASSIRRGEAFF
clone size: once; J gene: TRBJ2-7; D gene: TRBD2; V gene: TRBV28; CDR3 DNA: TGTGCCAGCAGTTTTAACCCATGGACTAGCAAATACGAGCAGTACTTC; CDR3 protein: CASSFNPWTSKYEQYF
clone size: -; J gene: TRBJ2-1; D gene: -; V gene: TRBV7-3; CDR3 DNA: TGTTCCAGCAGCCCCCCGTCGGGGTCCTACAATGAGCAGTTCTTC; CDR3 protein: CSSSPPSGSYNEQFF
clone size: -; J gene: TRBJ2-7; D gene: TRBD2; V gene: TRBV14; CDR3 DNA: TGTGCCAGCAGCCAAGGCGGCGGGAGGGTTCGGGAGCAGTACTTC; CDR3 protein: CASSQGGGRVREQYF
clone size: -; J gene: TRBJ2-4; D gene: TRBD2; V gene: TRBV7-8; CDR3 DNA: TGTGCCAGCAGCGCCAGCGGGGGGGCCTCCAACATTCAGTACTTC; CDR3 protein: CASSASGGASNIQYF
clone size: -; J gene: TRBJ1-2; D gene: -; V gene: TRBV7-8; CDR3 DNA: TGTGCCAGCAGCCAACAGACAGTCTATGGCTACACCTTC; CDR3 protein: CASSQQTVYGYTF
clone size: -; J gene: TRBJ1-2; D gene: TRBD1; V gene: TRBV28; CDR3 DNA: TGTGCCAGCAGTTTGGGACAGGGGCGGAACTATGGCTACACCTTC; CDR3 protein: CASSLGQGRNYGYTF
clone size: -; J gene: TRBJ1-4; D gene: -; V gene: TRBV9; CDR3 DNA: TGTGCCCACCCGGGAGCAACTAATGAAAAACTGTTTTTT; CDR3 protein: CAHPGATNEKLFF
clone size: few; J gene: TRBJ1-4; D gene: -; V gene: TRBV15; CDR3 DNA: TGTGCCACCAGCACGAGGAGAAATGAAAAACTGTTTTTT; CDR3 protein: CATSTRRNEKLFF
clone size: few; J gene: TRBJ1-6; D gene: -; V gene: TRBV4-3; CDR3 DNA: TGCGCCAGCAGCCAAGATGTGACAGTTGGATTCTCACCCCTCCACTTT; CDR3 protein: CASSQDVTVGFSPLHF
clone size: -; J gene: TRBJ2-3; D gene: TRBD2; V gene: TRBV5-1; CDR3 DNA: TGCGCCAGCAGCCGCATAGCGGGGGGGCCAGATACGCAGTATTTT; CDR3 protein: CASSRIAGGPDTQYF
clone size: few; J gene: TRBJ2-1; D gene: TRBD2; V gene: TRBV14; CDR3 DNA: TGTGCCAGCAGCCAAGAGGGACTATTCCCGTTCTTC; CDR3 protein: CASSQEGLFPFF
clone size: few; J gene: TRBJ2-1; D gene: TRBD2; V gene: TRBV9; CDR3 DNA: TGTGCCAGCAGCCCCTCTCTAGGGGCTAGCGGTTACAATGAGCAGTTCTTC; CDR3 protein: CASSPSLGASGYNEQFF
clone size: -; J gene: TRBJ2-7; D gene: TRBD1; V gene: TRBV7-9; CDR3 DNA: TGTGCCAGCACCCTGCAGGGGGTCGGCTATGAGCAGTACTTC; CDR3 protein: CASTLQGVGYEQYF
clone size: -; J gene: TRBJ2-7; D gene: -; V gene: TRBV4-3; CDR3 DNA: TGCGCCAGCAGCCAAGGAGACAGGCTGGAGCAGTACTTC; CDR3 protein: CASSQGDRLEQYF
clone size: -; J gene: TRBJ1-4; D gene: TRBD1; V gene: TRBV11-2; CDR3 DNA: TGTGCCAGCAGCCACCGGACAGGGGCAGAAAAACTGTTTTTT; CDR3 protein: CASSHRTGAEKLFF
clone size: -; J gene: TRBJ1-1; D gene: TRBD1; V gene: TRBV27; CDR3 DNA: TGTGCCAGCAGTTTAGAGGGGGCCGGACTTTCTGTAGCTTTCTTT; CDR3 protein: CASSLEGAGLSVAFF
clone size: once; J gene: TRBJ1-2; D gene: -; V gene: TRBV29-1; CDR3 DNA: TGCAGCGTTTACGCCGGGTCTAACATAAACTATGGCTACACCTTC; CDR3 protein: CSVYAGSNINYGYTF
clone size: -; J gene: TRBJ1-1; D gene: -; V gene: TRBV5-6; CDR3 DNA: TGTGCCAGCAGCTATCGGGAGGCAGCTTTCTTT; CDR3 protein: CASSYREAAFF
clone size: -; J gene: TRBJ2-5; D gene: -; V gene: TRBV5-1; CDR3 DNA: TGCGCCAGCAGCTTAGGAAGCGGCCAAGAGACCCAGTACTTC; CDR3 protein: CASSLGSGQETQYF
clone size: -; J gene: TRBJ1-5; D gene: -; V gene: TRBV5-1; CDR3 DNA: TGCGCCAGCATTGGACCGGACGGACTCAATCAGCCCCAGCATTTT; CDR3 protein: CASIGPDGLNQPQHF